The 25 T cell receptor beta chains presented below share a single source sample, sequenced in a study of human T cells and chemical hapten exposure. Time point: patch test 1, 2 weeks after DPC sensitization. Treatment reported: therapeutic diphenylcyclopropenone sensitization with weekly scalp DPC. MiXCR was run by TCRdb on the RACE reads, yielding one entry per CDR3 protein. The table lists 95,000 to 150,000 distinct CDR3 sequences, around 15% of them singletons. The sequenced sample was whole blood, obtained in connection with sensitization to the hapten diphenylcyclopropenone (DPC). The receptor source for this set is a young man with alopecia areata. Some clones in this sample may be carry-over from other donors' samples.

This clonotype appeared many times. This rearrangement joins TRBV18 to TRBJ2-4; the D is unclear. CDR3 length: 16 amino acids. V shed 2 bases and J shed 0 bases, with 11 bases lying between them. From germline, CDR1 is KGHSH and CDR2 LQKENI. The CDR3: CASSPVESLAKNIQYF. CDR3 DNA: TGTGCCAGCTCACCAGTGGAATCACTAGCCAAAAACATTCAGTACTTC.

This clonotype was counted a few times. The V and J genes are TRBV5-6 and TRBJ1-6, with D perhaps matching TRBD1 (5 bases). The CDR3 extends over 13 amino acids. The germline V gene has CDR1 SGHDT and CDR2 YYEEEE. The V end lost 8 bases, the J end lost 7 bases, and 13 bases lay between the germline ends. CDR3 loop: CASMTGGNSPLHF. DNA of the CDR3: TGTGCCAGTATGACTGGGGGGAATTCACCCCTCCACTTT.

The table lists this clonotype with many counts. The CDR3 DNA sequence: TGTGCCAGCACCAAAGCGGACGCGAACACCGGGGAGCTGTTTTTT. Translating it yields CASTKADANTGELFF. The chain employs TRBV6-2 or TRBV6-3 and TRBJ2-2; the D gene is possibly TRBD2 (5 bases). CDR3 length equals 15 residues. Per germline, CDR1 MNHEY and CDR2 SVGEGT. V was trimmed by 7 bases and J by 0 bases, leaving 12 bases between them.

The chain recombines TRBV10-3 with TRBJ2-6; 8 positions agree with TRBD1. CDR1 is ENHRY, CDR2 SYGVKD, per germline. The CDR3 loop spans 15 amino acids. Trimming took 6 bases from V and 4 from J; bases not matched to a gene: 5. The chain's CDR3 is CAIRRQGFGANVLTF. CDR3 DNA sequence: TGTGCCATCAGGCGACAGGGGTTCGGGGCCAACGTCCTGACTTTC.

This clonotype was counted at least ten times. This rearrangement joins TRBV2 to TRBJ2-3; 10 nucleotides agree with TRBD2. The germline CDR1 and CDR2 sequences are SNHLY and FYNNEI. This CDR3 region has 15 residues. Trimming removed 7 bases from V and 4 bases from J; junction bases left unmatched: 8. The CDR3 nucleotides read TGTGCCAGCAACAAGCTAGCGGGGGTATCAGATACGCAGTATTTT. As protein: CASNKLAGVSDTQYF.

This clonotype turned up a few times. V usage is TRBV5-1 and J usage is TRBJ1-3; no reliable D call. V was shortened by 0 bases and J by 0 bases, with 4 bases between the two germline ends. Looked up from germline, CDR1 is SGHRS and CDR2 is YFSETQ. This CDR3 contains 14 residues. In DNA form, the CDR3 reads TGCGCCAGCAGCTTGGACAACTCTGGAAACACCATATATTTT. Its translation: CASSLDNSGNTIYF.

This clonotype was recorded a few times. The V gene is TRBV3-1, the J gene TRBJ1-6; no definite D call. V was shortened by 0 bases and J by 7 bases, with 1 base between the two germline ends. The CDR3 is made up of 12 amino acids. Germline lookup yields CDR1 LGHDT and CDR2 YNNKEL (reference sequence). The CDR3 is CASSQENSPLHF. The CDR3 nucleotides read TGTGCCAGCAGCCAAGAAAATTCACCCCTCCACTTT.

In its sample, this clonotype was seen a few times. The genes are TRBV7-2 and TRBJ1-3; D gene uncertain. Germline V lookup: CDR1 SGHTA, CDR2 FQGNSA. V was clipped by 6 bases and J by 0 bases, with 9 bases between them. CDR3 length: 14 amino acids. This CDR3 reads CASRASSSGNTIYF. The CDR3 bases are TGTGCCAGCAGAGCTTCCTCCTCTGGAAACACCATATATTTT. The whole variable domain, remainder taken from reference TRBV7-2 and TRBJ1-3, is GAGVSQSPSNKVTEKGKDVELRCDPISGHTALYWYRQSLGQGLEFLIYFQGNSAPDKSGLPSDRFSAERTGGSVSTLTIQRTQQEDSAVYLCASRASSSGNTIYFGEGSWLTVV.

V and J are TRBV4-1 and TRBJ2-1; 8 bases are shared with TRBD1. J lost 16 bases, V lost 4 bases, and 21 bases had no gene match. The CDR3 is 16 amino acids. Germline CDR1 MGHRA, CDR2 YSYEKL. Here the CDR3 DNA reads TGCGCCAGCAGCCTCCATCAGGGACAGGTGGTATCGGCAAAATTCTTC. Its translation: CASSLHQGQVVSAKFF.

This clonotype showed up many times. The chain links TRBV27 to TRBJ2-1; TRBD2 matches 12 bases. V lost 3 bases and J lost 6; bases outside the gene matches: 9. The germline CDR1 and CDR2 sequences are MNHEY and SMNVEV (reference sequence). The CDR3 spans 17 residues. CDR3 protein: CASSLGLAGGPGNEQFF. The CDR3 DNA reads as TGTGCCAGCAGTTTGGGGCTAGCGGGGGGGCCGGGCAATGAGCAGTTCTTC.

This clonotype has ten or more counts. The CDR3 protein is CASSQVEGSEAFF. As DNA, the CDR3 is TGTGCCAGCAGCCAAGTGGAGGGTTCTGAAGCTTTCTTT. This chain joins TRBV3-1 and TRBJ1-1; D is unresolved. Germline V gives CDR1 LGHDT, CDR2 YNNKEL (reference sequence). The CDR3 covers 13 residues. With 1 base removed from V and 6 bases from J, the gap between germline ends came to 9 bases.

This clonotype was found a few times. The chain links TRBV7-2 to TRBJ1-1; TRBD1 matches at 9 bases. Germline V gene lookup returns CDR1 SGHTA and CDR2 FQGNSA. Trimming took 2 bases from V and 12 from J; bases not matched to a gene: 19. CDR3 length: 17 amino acids. The CDR3 protein is CASSLTSPIGTGKITFF. The DNA of the CDR3 is TGTGCCAGCAGCTTAACATCTCCCATCGGGACAGGGAAGATAACTTTCTTT.

At least ten counts were recorded for this clonotype. The CDR3 sequence is CASSQDRDNYGYTF. As DNA, the CDR3 is TGCGCCAGCAGCCAAGATCGTGATAACTATGGCTACACCTTC. The chain couples TRBV4-3 to TRBJ1-2, with D hard to call. CDR3 length equals 14 residues. V was pared by 0 bases and J by 1 base, with 6 bases between. CDR1 is LGHNA, CDR2 YSLEER, per germline.

V and J are TRBV6-4 and TRBJ2-5; D call uncertain. This CDR3 region has 14 residues. V was shortened by 3 bases and J by 8 bases, with 16 bases between the two germline ends. CDR1 and CDR2 (germline): MRHNA, SNTAGT. CDR3 bases: TGTGCCAGCAGTGATGCCCCTCCCGAATACACCCAGTACTTC. Its protein is CASSDAPPEYTQYF.

This clonotype came up many times. CDR3 nucleotides: TGTGCCAGCAGCTTAGCAGGGGCGAACTATGGCTACACCTTC. Encoded protein: CASSLAGANYGYTF. V usage is TRBV11-2 and J usage is TRBJ1-2, with a tentative D call TRBD1 (6 bases). The CDR3 contains 14 residues. V was trimmed by 1 base and J by 2 bases, leaving 8 bases between them. Looked up from germline, CDR1 is SGHAT and CDR2 is FQNNGV.

This clonotype was counted only a few times. The chain recombines TRBV5-6 with TRBJ1-1; a weak D match, TRBD1 (6 bases). The CDR3 extends over 13 amino acids. The V end was cut by 0 bases, the J end by 8 bases, with 11 bases between. In germline, CDR1 is SGHDT, CDR2 YYEEEE. The CDR3: CASSLEGQPEAFF. DNA for the CDR3: TGTGCCAGCAGCTTGGAGGGACAACCCGAAGCTTTCTTT.

This clonotype was recorded a few times. V gene TRBV11-3 combines with J gene TRBJ2-3; 8 bases line up with TRBD2. This CDR3 has 15 residues. Looked up from germline, CDR1 is SGHNT and CDR2 is YENEEA. V shed 5 bases and J 0 bases; nucleotides not matched to a gene: 4. The CDR3 reads CASSRGGPSTDTQYF. CDR3 DNA: TGTGCCAGCAGCCGCGGGGGGCCAAGCACAGATACGCAGTATTTT.

This rearrangement joins TRBV7-2 to TRBJ1-4, with D perhaps matching TRBD1 (6 bases). Between the trimmed V and J ends, which lost 5 bases and 8 bases, there was a span of 18 bases. From germline, CDR1 is SGHTA and CDR2 FQGNSA. The CDR3 consists of 15 residues. The CDR3 here is CASSIEGGWREKLFF. In nucleotides, the CDR3 is TGTGCCAGCAGCATAGAGGGGGGTTGGAGGGAAAAACTGTTTTTT.

DNA for the CDR3: TGTGCCAGCAGTTTATCCTCATGGGGGGCGCAGGGCTACACCTTC. It specifies CASSLSSWGAQGYTF. This chain uses TRBV28 with TRBJ1-2, with TRBD1 as a possible D gene (6 bases). With 1 base removed from V and 8 bases from J, the gap between germline ends came to 17 bases. There are 15 residues in the CDR3. The germline V gene has CDR1 MDHEN and CDR2 SYDVKM.

This chain connects TRBV10-3 to TRBJ1-5; TRBD1 aligns across 9 bases. Germline trimming cut 0 bases from V and 0 bases from J; bases unmatched to any gene: 3. Per the germline V gene, CDR1 is ENHRY and CDR2 is SYGVKD. This CDR3 has 17 amino acids. CDR3 residues: CAISESTGGNSNQPQHF. The CDR3 coding sequence is TGTGCCATCAGTGAGTCGACAGGGGGGAATAGCAATCAGCCCCAGCATTTT.

The chain carries TRBV29-1 and TRBJ1-2, with a tentative D call TRBD1 (5 bases). V was pared by 6 bases and J by 6 bases, with 11 bases between. Germline V lookup: CDR1 SQVTM, CDR2 ANQGSEA. This CDR3 is built from 11 residues. The CDR3 loop reads CSVQRQNGYTF. CDR3 nucleotides: TGCAGCGTCCAGAGACAGAATGGCTACACCTTC.

In its sample, this clonotype was seen a few times. The chain has TRBV24-1 and TRBJ2-1, with a tentative D call TRBD2 (5 bases). CDR1 and CDR2 from the germline V gene are KGHDR and SFDVKD. Trimming left V 7 bases short and J 5 bases short, with 26 bases between. The CDR3 has 18 amino acids. This CDR3 is CATRGRPRTRLRDNEQFF. The CDR3 DNA follows: TGTGCCACCAGGGGCCGGCCCCGAACTAGGTTAAGGGACAATGAGCAGTTCTTC.

This chain links TRBV10-2 with TRBJ1-3; D might be TRBD1 (5 bases). Germline CDR1 and CDR2: WSHSY and SAAADI. Trimming took off 4 bases at V and 0 bases at J, with 10 bases between the two ends. CDR3 length: 15 amino acids. CDR3 loop: CASSVGRLSGNTIYF. CDR3 in DNA: TGCGCCAGCAGTGTGGGACGGCTCTCTGGAAACACCATATATTTT.

This clonotype has at least ten counts. This chain uses TRBV28 with TRBJ2-7; 10 nucleotides match TRBD2. The CDR3 has 15 amino acids. V dropped 3 bases and J dropped 4; count of bases not matched to a gene: 6. CDR1 is MDHEN, CDR2 SYDVKM, per germline. CDR3 loop: CASSFKRGGLYEQYF. The DNA for the CDR3 is TGTGCCAGCAGTTTCAAGCGGGGGGGCCTATACGAGCAGTACTTC.

V gene TRBV19 combines with J gene TRBJ1-2, with D tentatively TRBD1 (6 bases). The CDR3 is 17 amino acids. Trimming took off 5 bases at V and 2 bases at J, with 21 bases between the two ends. Per the germline V gene, CDR1 is LNHDA and CDR2 is SQIVND (reference sequence). The CDR3 DNA reads TGTGCCAGTAGTCAAAAAGGGGGGCCCTCGGCGAACTATGGCTACACCTTC. It yields the protein CASSQKGGPSANYGYTF.